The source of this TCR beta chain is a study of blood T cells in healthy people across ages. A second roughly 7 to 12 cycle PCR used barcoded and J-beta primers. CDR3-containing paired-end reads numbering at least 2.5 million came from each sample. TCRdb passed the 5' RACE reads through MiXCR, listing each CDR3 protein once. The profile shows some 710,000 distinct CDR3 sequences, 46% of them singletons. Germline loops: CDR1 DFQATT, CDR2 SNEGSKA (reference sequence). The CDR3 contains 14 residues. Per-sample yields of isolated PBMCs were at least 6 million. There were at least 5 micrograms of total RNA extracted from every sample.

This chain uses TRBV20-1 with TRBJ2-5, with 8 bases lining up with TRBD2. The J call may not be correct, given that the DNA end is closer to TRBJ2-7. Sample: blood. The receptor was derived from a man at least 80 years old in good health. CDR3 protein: CSAPLPRGDYEQYF. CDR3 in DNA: TGCAGTGCTCCCCTTCCGCGGGGGGACTACGAGCAGTACTTC.